Sequencing of this TCR beta chain was carried out in a study of beta chain features in type 1 diabetes. Study summary: All samples together contributed around 98,000,000 sorted cells for examination. Findings and limits, study-wide: The study found moderately but significantly shorter TCRB CDR3s in all four CD4+ subsets of Type 1 diabetes patients.

Reverse transcription of all isolated RNA meant that expressed TCRB transcripts were sequenced. Average reads for naive, central memory and regulatory T cell samples were about 3.57 million. The method was immunoSEQ multiplex PCR; TCRdb's version includes in-frame clones alone and lacks a portion of them. The sample has about 640,000 clones; 12% are singletons. With regard to this clone: Its antigen is as yet unknown.

Sorting with CD45RO/CCR7/CD25/CD127/CD95/CD27 yielded naive, central memory, regulatory and stem-like memory CD4+ cells. Unmatched junction bases numbered 5, after V lost 6 bases and J lost 0 bases. The CDR3 contains 15 residues. CDR1 is WSHSY and CDR2 is SAAADI in the germline V gene. This TCR was sampled from a young man with type 1 diabetes. The rearrangement uses TRBV10-2 and TRBJ1-3; TRBD1 aligns across 7 bases. The sample taken for sequencing was naive CD4+ T cells from blood. Written as DNA, the CDR3 is TGCGCCAGCAGGGACAGGCGGAGCTCTGGAAACACCATATATTTT. It translates to CASRDRRSSGNTIYF.